Below are 8 T cell receptor beta chains sequenced from a single sample in a study of CD8 T cells in ankylosing spondylitis. Via MiXCR, TCRdb re-called the 5' RACE reads, giving one row per CDR3 protein. The data show 250,000 to 350,000 distinct CDR3 sequences, about a fifth seen once. The sequencing sample was made of blood, either unsorted or a sorted T cell fraction (not recorded which). The source of these receptors is a female donor with ankylosing spondylitis or in good health (not recorded which).

The chain carries TRBV18 and TRBJ2-1, with 8 bases matching TRBD2. The germline CDR1 and CDR2 sequences are KGHSH and LQKENI. The V segment lost 3 bases and the J segment 9 bases; nucleotides outside the gene matches: 13. The CDR3 loop spans 16 amino acids. CDR3 in amino acids: CASSPTIAGIDGEQFF. In DNA form, the CDR3 reads TGTGCCAGCTCACCCACAATAGCGGGGATTGACGGTGAGCAGTTCTTC.

This clonotype was detected a few times. CDR3 nucleotides: TGCAGCGTTGGGGCCGCTGAGGCCCAGTACTTC. It encodes CSVGAAEAQYF. The rearrangement uses TRBV29-1 and TRBJ2-5; D is ambiguous. V lost 4 bases and J lost 9, with 12 bases in between. CDR3 length: 11 residues. Germline loops: CDR1 SQVTM, CDR2 ANQGSEA.

This rearrangement joins TRBV6-2 or TRBV6-3 to TRBJ2-5; no clear D. CDR3 size: 13 residues. Germline V CDR1 and CDR2: MNHEY, SVGEGT. The V end was cut by 2 bases, the J end by 5 bases, with 9 bases between. The CDR3 sequence is CASSYDFGETQYF. For the CDR3, the DNA is TGTGCCAGCAGTTACGACTTTGGGGAGACCCAGTACTTC.

This clonotype was counted a few times. This chain uses TRBV28 with TRBJ1-2, with D possibly matching TRBD1 (6 bases). There are 13 residues in the CDR3. Germline V lookup: CDR1 MDHEN, CDR2 SYDVKM. V shed 6 bases and J shed 4 bases, with 12 bases lying between them. The CDR3, as DNA: TGTGCCAGCAGCCTGACAGGCCCCTATGGCTACACCTTC. Its translation: CASSLTGPYGYTF.

The chain combines TRBV12-3 or TRBV12-4 with TRBJ2-7; the D call may be TRBD1 or TRBD2 (5 bases each). V lost 6 bases to trimming and J lost 7 bases, with 25 bases between them. The CDR3 length is 16 residues. The CDR3 loop reads CASRRRGVQKSEEQYF. CDR3 nucleotide sequence: TGTGCCAGCAGACGAAGAGGGGTGCAAAAGAGCGAGGAGCAGTACTTC.

The chain has TRBV5-6 and TRBJ2-3, with D maybe TRBD2 (7 bases). Germline CDR1 is SGHDT and CDR2 is YYEEEE. The CDR3 is 16 amino acids. The ends were cut back, 3 bases at V and 0 bases at J, with 14 bases in the middle. The CDR3 bases are TGTGCCAGCAGCTGGGGGCTTAGCGGGAGCACAGATACGCAGTATTTT. Encoded protein: CASSWGLSGSTDTQYF.

The DNA of the CDR3 is TGCGCCAGCAGCCAAGAGTCTTGGCAGTACGAGCAGTACTTC. Its translation is CASSQESWQYEQYF. V gene TRBV4-3 combines with J gene TRBJ2-7; no reliable D call. This CDR3 is 14 amino acids long. V lost 0 bases and J 4 bases, leaving 10 bases between the germline ends. Looked up from germline, CDR1 is LGHNA and CDR2 is YSLEER.

The sample holds a few counts of this clonotype. V usage is TRBV27 and J usage is TRBJ2-7, with 9 bases identical to TRBD2. The V gene's germline CDR1 is MNHEY and CDR2 SMNVEV (reference sequence). V lost 6 bases and J lost 4; bases outside the gene matches: 13. The CDR3 is made up of 16 amino acids. The CDR3 DNA is TGTGCCAGCAGCACAAGAAGCGGGAGGCGGTCATACGAGCAGTACTTC. This gives the protein CASSTRSGRRSYEQYF.